Below, 15 T cell receptor beta chains from the same sample are listed, as sequenced in a study of blood T cell repertoires in COVID-19. Produced via immunoSEQ multiplex PCR; TCRdb's table is partial and in-frame only. The data show around 250,000 clones, about 86% seen once. Specimen: peripheral blood. The receptor source for this set is a man aged 40-55 years with active or convalescent COVID-19.

V usage is TRBV7-3 and J usage is TRBJ2-1; TRBD2 matches 9 bases. The V gene end was trimmed by 2 bases and the J gene end by 3 bases; junction bases not matched to a gene: 2. The CDR3 loop spans 15 amino acids. Germline V gene lookup returns CDR1 SGHTA and CDR2 FQGTGA. CDR3 loop: CASSLSAGGYNEQFF. CDR3 sequence (DNA): TGTGCCAGCAGCTTATCAGCGGGGGGCTACAATGAGCAGTTCTTC.

The chain links TRBV9 to TRBJ2-3; 12 nucleotides align to TRBD2. The junction had 3 bases not matched to a gene; V was cut back by 0 bases and J by 4 bases. Germline CDR1 and CDR2: SGDLS and YYNGEE. The length of the CDR3 is 16 residues. Written as DNA, the CDR3 is TGTGCCAGCAGCGTAGGGCTAGCGGGAGGGGCAGATACGCAGTATTTT. Amino acid sequence: CASSVGLAGGADTQYF.

This clone has just a few counts. The rearrangement links TRBV2 to TRBJ1-5; the match to TRBD1 covers 7 bases. The CDR3 loop spans 14 amino acids. The germline CDR1 and CDR2 sequences are SNHLY and FYNNEI. V trimming: 2 bases; J trimming: 4 bases; junction bases outside the gene matches: 2. The CDR3 loop is CASSEQGGNQPQHF. The CDR3 DNA reads TGTGCCAGCAGTGAACAGGGGGGAAATCAGCCCCAGCATTTT.

V and J are TRBV11-3 and TRBJ2-2; D is unresolved. CDR3 length: 17 residues. With 1 base removed from V and 2 bases from J, the gap between germline ends came to 14 bases. Germline V gene sequence: CDR1 SGHNT, CDR2 YENEEA. The CDR3 DNA follows: TGTGCCAGCAGCTTAGGTTTTGGGCAGGCTAACACCGGGGAGCTGTTTTTT. The encoded protein is CASSLGFGQANTGELFF.

This clone was counted only a few times. This chain uses TRBV7-9 with TRBJ1-1; TRBD1 aligns across 7 bases. The CDR3 extends over 18 amino acids. CDR1 SEHNR and CDR2 FQNEAQ come from the germline V gene (reference sequence). Germline trimming cut 5 bases from V and 3 bases from J; bases unmatched to any gene: 18. The CDR3 protein is CASSAFPGTAGHHTEAFF. In DNA, the CDR3 is TGTGCCAGCAGCGCCTTCCCGGGGACAGCAGGACATCACACTGAAGCTTTCTTT.

The chain recombines TRBV15 with TRBJ1-4; a possible D gene is TRBD1 (5 bases). This CDR3 region has 15 residues. Trimming left V 3 bases short and J 4 bases short, with 12 bases between. CDR1 LNHNV and CDR2 YYDKDF come from the germline V gene (reference sequence). The CDR3 DNA sequence: TGTGCCACCAGCAGCAACCAGGGTGGTAATGAAAAACTGTTTTTT. This encodes CATSSNQGGNEKLFF.

V is TRBV5-1 and J is TRBJ1-4; D is perhaps TRBD1 (5 bases). The V gene's germline CDR1 is SGHRS and CDR2 YFSETQ. This CDR3 has 14 residues. V lost 0 bases and J lost 5, with 8 bases in between. CDR3 region: CASSLVTGNEKLFF. The CDR3 region has the DNA TGCGCCAGCAGCTTGGTTACAGGAAATGAAAAACTGTTTTTT.

The chain couples TRBV2 to TRBJ1-4; 10 nucleotides align to TRBD1. Trimming cost V 8 bases and J 8 bases; bases outside gene matches: 5. The CDR3 sequence is 13 residues long. Germline V CDR1 and CDR2: SNHLY, FYNNEI. CDR3 protein: CASRQGAGEKLFF. The CDR3 nucleotides are TGTGCCAGCCGACAGGGGGCGGGAGAAAAACTGTTTTTT.

V gene TRBV6-5 combines with J gene TRBJ2-1, with 14 bases lining up with TRBD2. This CDR3 is 14 amino acids long. The V and J ends lost 9 bases and 6 bases, in that order; junction bases with no gene match: 4. CDR1 and CDR2 (germline): MNHEY, SVGAGI. CDR3 residues: CASSTSGGGNEQFF. The CDR3 bases are TGTGCCAGTTCGACTAGCGGGGGGGGCAATGAGCAGTTCTTC.

The chain combines TRBV30 with TRBJ1-5; 7 positions match TRBD1. Trimming at V came to 3 bases and at J to 5 bases, leaving 4 bases not matched to a gene. The germline V gene has CDR1 GTSNPN and CDR2 SVGIG (reference sequence). The CDR3 sequence is 13 residues long. CDR3 in DNA: TGTGCCTGGAGACGGCAGGGGGATCAGCCCCAGCATTTT. This gives the protein CAWRRQGDQPQHF.

The chain recombines TRBV11-3 with TRBJ2-3, with 14 nucleotides matching TRBD2. Trimming at V came to 5 bases and at J to 4 bases, leaving 11 bases not matched to a gene. This CDR3 is 18 amino acids long. Germline V lookup: CDR1 SGHNT, CDR2 YENEEA. The CDR3 region is CASSITLTSGGAADTQYF. The CDR3 nucleotides read TGTGCCAGCAGCATCACTCTGACTAGCGGGGGGGCAGCAGATACGCAGTATTTT.

The chain links TRBV2 to TRBJ1-6; 7 nucleotides agree with TRBD1. This CDR3 comprises 13 residues. The junction had 10 bases not matched to a gene; V was cut back by 6 bases and J by 14 bases. Germline assignment: CDR1 SNHLY and CDR2 FYNNEI. The CDR3 is CASRRQGVVTLHF. In DNA, the CDR3 is TGTGCCAGCAGAAGACAGGGCGTAGTTACCCTCCACTTT. Full variable domain (rest looked up from reference TRBV2 and TRBJ1-6): EPEVTQTPSHQVTQMGQEVILRCVPISNHLYFYWYRQILGQKVEFLVSFYNNEISEKSEIFDDQFSVERPDGSNFTLKIRSTKLEDSAMYFCASRRQGVVTLHFGNGTRLTVT.

This chain connects TRBV12-3 or TRBV12-4 to TRBJ2-1; TRBD2 agrees at 8 bases. V was pared by 3 bases and J by 9 bases, with 4 bases of the junction left unmatched. This CDR3 has 13 amino acids. CDR3 sequence reads: CASSFGTRLEQFF. The CDR3 DNA reads as TGTGCCAGCAGTTTTGGGACTAGGCTTGAGCAGTTCTTC.

Note on this clone: Other DNA sequences in the sample encode the same CDR3. The chain employs TRBV30 and TRBJ2-3; no definite D call. The germline V gene encodes CDR1 GTSNPN and CDR2 SVGIG (reference sequence). The V end lost 3 bases, the J end lost 0 bases, and 4 bases lay between the germline ends. The CDR3 runs to 12 residues. The chain's CDR3 is CAWSVSTDTQYF. Here the CDR3 DNA reads TGTGCCTGGAGCGTCAGCACAGATACGCAGTATTTT.

This clone was found a few times. This sequence joins TRBV9 and TRBJ2-1, with D possibly being TRBD2 (6 bases). Germline assignment: CDR1 SGDLS and CDR2 YYNGEE. Trimming shortened V by 4 bases and J by 10 bases, and 24 bases separated the two germline ends. The CDR3 extends over 16 amino acids. The CDR3: CASSPPPGTPLLEQFF. In DNA form, the CDR3 reads TGTGCCAGCAGCCCCCCTCCGGGGACTCCCCTCTTGGAGCAGTTCTTC.